The 26 T cell receptor beta chains given below trace back to one sample, sequenced in a study of shared clonotypes between healthy human individuals. TCRdb's table, derived via immunoSEQ multiplex PCR, lists solely in-frame clones and lacks some. This table has about 1 million clones, around four fifths appearing once. The source material was memory CD4+ T cells sorted from blood. Indicated subset: CD45RA-negative fraction. These receptors came from a man aged 18 to 29 in good health.

This clone was picked up a small number of times. The chain recombines TRBV12-2 with TRBJ2-7; whether TRBD1, the table's D call, matches the DNA was not checked. TRBV12-2 is a listed pseudogene. The CDR3 contains 14 residues. This chain's CDR3 is CASRLVRGRYEQYF. CDR3 nucleotide sequence: TGTGCAAGTCGCTTAGTCCGTGGCCGCTACGAGCAGTACTTC.

The V and J genes are TRBV5-1 and TRBJ2-7; D might be TRBD2 (5 bases). Trimming removed 3 bases from V and 6 bases from J, with 13 bases in between. This CDR3 contains 13 residues. Germline CDR1 SGHRS, CDR2 YFSETQ. The CDR3 nucleotides read TGCGCCAGCAGCTCTCAGACCGGACTCGAGCAGTACTTC. The encoded protein is CASSSQTGLEQYF.

The chain links TRBV15 to TRBJ2-1, with 11 positions matching TRBD2. CDR3 length equals 16 residues. Per germline, CDR1 LNHNV and CDR2 YYDKDF (reference sequence). J was trimmed by 1 base and V by 4 bases; bases with no gene match: 3. CDR3 sequence (DNA): TGTGCCACCAGCACCCGGACTAGCGGGTCCTACAATGAGCAGTTCTTC. Translated: CATSTRTSGSYNEQFF.

The chain combines TRBV18 with TRBJ1-1; 7 nucleotides match TRBD1. Per germline, CDR1 KGHSH and CDR2 LQKENI. The V gene end was trimmed by 3 bases and the J gene end by 5 bases; junction bases not matched to a gene: 6. The CDR3 is 14 amino acids. The CDR3 DNA is TGTGCCAGCTCACCCAGGGGGGAGGGTACTGAAGCTTTCTTT. Translated, it gives CASSPRGEGTEAFF.

This clone was seen more than once but under ten times. This chain joins TRBV7-9 and TRBJ1-4; D perhaps matches TRBD1 (5 bases). Germline loops: CDR1 SEHNR, CDR2 FQNEAQ (reference sequence). The V and J ends lost 4 bases and 0 bases respectively, with 9 bases between them. The CDR3 is made up of 15 amino acids. This CDR3 reads CASSWWGATNEKLFF. The CDR3 bases are TGTGCCAGCAGCTGGTGGGGGGCAACTAATGAAAAACTGTTTTTT.

The chain combines TRBV4-1 with TRBJ1-1, with unresolved D. Germline V gives CDR1 MGHRA, CDR2 YSYEKL. V was trimmed by 1 base and J by 5 bases, leaving 5 bases between them. The CDR3 is 12 amino acids. CDR3 DNA sequence: TGCGCCAGCAGCCAAGTAAATACTGAAGCTTTCTTT. This translates into CASSQVNTEAFF.

CDR3 DNA sequence: TGTGCCAGCAGCGTAGAGCCCCGTTCGATGGATGGCTACACCTTC. This encodes CASSVEPRSMDGYTF. J is TRBJ1-2 and V is TRBV9, with D unclear. Deletions cut 0 bases from V and 6 bases from J, with 15 bases between. Germline CDR1 and CDR2: SGDLS and YYNGEE. The CDR3 is 15 amino acids.

Points on this clone: A much bigger clone sits one base away, suggesting this may be a read error. V usage is TRBV5-4 and J usage is TRBJ2-2, with D uncertain. Germline CDR1 and CDR2: SGHNT and YYREEE (reference sequence). V gave up 2 bases and J gave up 2 bases, with 1 base separating them. The CDR3 covers 12 residues. The CDR3 reads CASSFNTGELFF. As DNA, the CDR3 is TGTGCCAGCAGCTTCAACACCGGGGAGCTGTTTTTT.

A note on this clone: This CDR3 is also generated by other DNA sequences in the sample. The rearrangement links TRBV18 to TRBJ1-1; D perhaps matches TRBD1 (5 bases). V was clipped by 3 bases and J by 1 base, with 6 bases between them. The CDR3 consists of 13 residues. The V gene's germline CDR1 is KGHSH and CDR2 LQKENI. The CDR3 here is CASSPTGNTEAFF. DNA of the CDR3: TGTGCCAGCTCACCTACAGGGAACACTGAAGCTTTCTTT.

The chain has TRBV7-6 and TRBJ2-1, with D possibly called TRBD1 or TRBD2 (6 bases each). This CDR3 has 14 amino acids. V was trimmed by 0 bases and J by 10 bases, leaving 13 bases between them. Germline CDR1 is SGHVS and CDR2 is FNYEAQ. This CDR3 reads CASSLAIVGGEQFF. Written as DNA, the CDR3 is TGTGCCAGCAGCTTAGCTATTGTGGGGGGCGAGCAGTTCTTC.

The gene calls are TRBV6-5 and TRBJ1-2, with D perhaps TRBD1 (5 bases). CDR3 length: 14 amino acids. V gave up 0 bases and J gave up 8 bases, with 13 bases separating them. Germline V gene sequence: CDR1 MNHEY, CDR2 SVGAGI. The CDR3 DNA follows: TGTGCCAGCAGTTACTCGACCCCGGGGGGAGGCTACACCTTC. Protein sequence: CASSYSTPGGGYTF.

V gene TRBV5-1 combines with J gene TRBJ2-2, with 7 bases matching TRBD1. Germline V CDR1 and CDR2: SGHRS, YFSETQ. This CDR3 has 18 amino acids. The J segment lost 0 bases and the V segment lost 3 bases, leaving 11 bases of the junction unmatched. CDR3 nucleotides: TGCGCCAGCAGCTCACGTACAGGGGCCCGTACGAACACCGGGGAGCTGTTTTTT. Amino acids: CASSSRTGARTNTGELFF. Filled out from reference TRBV5-1 and TRBJ2-2, the complete variable domain reads KAGVTQTPRYLIKTRGQQVTLSCSPISGHRSVSWYQQTPGQGLQFLFEYFSETQRNKGNFPGRFSGRQFSNSRSEMNVSTLELGDSALYLCASSSRTGARTNTGELFFGEGSRLTVL.

The chain recombines TRBV7-3 with TRBJ2-3; 8 nucleotides align to TRBD2. Looked up from germline, CDR1 is SGHTA and CDR2 is FQGTGA. The CDR3 covers 15 residues. Trimming took 5 bases from V and 3 from J; bases not matched to a gene: 7. CDR3 residues: CASSRGRLATDTQYF. The CDR3 region has the DNA TGTGCCAGCAGCCGGGGGAGACTAGCGACAGATACGCAGTATTTT.

The V gene is TRBV7-8, the J gene TRBJ2-4; 7 bases fit TRBD1. The CDR3 length is 16 residues. With V trimmed by 5 bases and J by 0 bases, 7 bases remained unmatched. The germline V gene encodes CDR1 SGHVS and CDR2 FQNEAQ. CDR3 bases: TGTGCCAGCAGCACGGCTGGGACAGTAGCCAAAAACATTCAGTACTTC. It yields the protein CASSTAGTVAKNIQYF.

The chain carries TRBV6-1 and TRBJ1-4, with unresolved D. This CDR3 spans 14 amino acids. CDR1 and CDR2 from the germline V gene are MNHNS and SASEGT. The germline V and J ends were trimmed by 7 bases and 7 bases, with 16 bases remaining between them. CDR3 residues: CASTREGIREKLFF. CDR3 nucleotides: TGTGCCAGCACCCGAGAAGGGATTCGTGAAAAACTGTTTTTT.

Note on this clone: This sample also contains other DNA sequences that code for the same CDR3. This rearrangement joins TRBV5-5 to TRBJ1-1; D is undetermined. V lost 1 base, J lost 5 bases, and 9 bases lay in between. Looked up from germline, CDR1 is SGHKS and CDR2 is YYEKEE (reference sequence). The CDR3 extends over 13 amino acids. CDR3 sequence: CASSLREGTEAFF. The CDR3 region has the DNA TGTGCCAGCAGCTTGAGGGAGGGAACTGAAGCTTTCTTT.

This sequence joins TRBV6-6 and TRBJ1-6, with unresolved D. V shed 7 bases and J shed 5 bases, with 9 bases lying between them. Germline V lookup: CDR1 MNHNY, CDR2 SVGAGI (reference sequence). This CDR3 is built from 13 residues. The CDR3 loop is CASNWGDNSPLHF. The CDR3 nucleotides are TGTGCCAGCAACTGGGGTGATAATTCACCCCTCCACTTT.

Written as DNA, the CDR3 is TGTGCCAGCAGCTTAGTAGGCCGGTACACAGATACGCAGTATTTT. Encoded protein: CASSLVGRYTDTQYF. The J gene is TRBJ2-3, the V gene TRBV7-2; the D is unclear. The germline gives CDR1 SGHTA, CDR2 FQGNSA. Trimming stripped 1 base from V and 2 bases from J, with 10 bases between. This CDR3 spans 15 amino acids.

The rearrangement joins TRBV30 to TRBJ1-2; D might be TRBD1 (5 bases). V was cut by 5 bases and J by 10 bases, with 17 bases left in between. The germline CDR1 and CDR2 sequences are GTSNPN and SVGIG (reference sequence). The CDR3 has 12 residues. CDR3 protein: CAWGDQFIDYTF. The CDR3 nucleotides read TGTGCCTGGGGGGACCAGTTCATTGACTACACCTTC. Looking up the rest from reference TRBV30 and TRBJ1-2 gives the full variable domain: SQTIHQWPATLVQPVGSPLSLECTVEGTSNPNLYWYRQAAGRGLQLLFYSVGIGQISSEVPQNLSASRPQDRQFILSSKKLLLSDSGFYLCAWGDQFIDYTFGSGTRLTVV.

This clone was observed at least ten times. The gene calls are TRBV5-1 and TRBJ2-2; no clear D. Germline V gene lookup returns CDR1 SGHRS and CDR2 YFSETQ. V was clipped by 7 bases and J by 0 bases, with 10 bases between them. The CDR3 spans 14 residues. The CDR3 DNA sequence: TGCGCCAGCGCCCAAGGTTCGAACACCGGGGAGCTGTTTTTT. Amino acids: CASAQGSNTGELFF. Full variable domain (missing parts from reference TRBV5-1 and TRBJ2-2): KAGVTQTPRYLIKTRGQQVTLSCSPISGHRSVSWYQQTPGQGLQFLFEYFSETQRNKGNFPGRFSGRQFSNSRSEMNVSTLELGDSALYLCASAQGSNTGELFFGEGSRLTVL.

The rearrangement joins TRBV10-3 to TRBJ1-5, with D unclear. The germline CDR1 and CDR2 sequences are ENHRY and SYGVKD. This CDR3 contains 13 residues. V gave up 4 bases and J gave up 5 bases, with 9 bases separating them. CDR3 loop: CAISGHQDQPQHF. The CDR3 DNA follows: TGTGCCATCAGTGGTCACCAAGATCAGCCCCAGCATTTT.

V and J are TRBV29-1 and TRBJ2-5; no clear D gene. Gene TRBJ2-7 matches the end of the DNA better, so the J call may be wrong. From germline, CDR1 is SQVTM and CDR2 ANQGSEA. The length of the CDR3 is 15 residues. CDR3 loop: CSVGVRLSPSYEQYF. The CDR3 DNA follows: TGCAGCGTTGGAGTCCGGTTGAGCCCTTCCTACGAGCAGTACTTC.

Points on this clone: This sample includes further DNA sequences coding for the same CDR3. V is TRBV10-3 and J is TRBJ1-5; D ambiguous. The CDR3 runs 13 residues. The V end was cut by 3 bases, the J end by 2 bases, with 5 bases between. Germline values: CDR1 ENHRY, CDR2 SYGVKD. The chain's CDR3 is CAISDGGNQPQHF. The CDR3 DNA follows: TGTGCCATCAGTGACGGAGGCAATCAGCCCCAGCATTTT.

Of note for this clone: The sample contains more than one DNA sequence encoding this CDR3. The chain couples TRBV2 to TRBJ1-5; D remains ambiguous. The germline V gene encodes CDR1 SNHLY and CDR2 FYNNEI. CDR3 length equals 14 residues. Trimming stripped 4 bases from V and 1 base from J, with 8 bases between. The CDR3 DNA reads as TGTGCCAGCAGTGTAGCAGCCAGCAATCAGCCCCAGCATTTT. It is translated as CASSVAASNQPQHF.

The CDR3 DNA reads TGTGCCAGCAGCCAGATTGACAGGGGACTCCCTGCAAAACTGTTTTTT. It yields the protein CASSQIDRGLPAKLFF. The rearrangement links TRBV7-9 to TRBJ1-4; 8 nucleotides align to TRBD1. In germline, CDR1 is SEHNR, CDR2 FQNEAQ (reference sequence). This CDR3 comprises 16 residues. V dropped 5 bases and J dropped 10; count of bases not matched to a gene: 15.

The genes are TRBV5-1 and TRBJ2-7; 7 bases map to TRBD2. V lost 0 bases to trimming and J lost 0 bases; unmatched junction nucleotides: 6. Germline lookup yields CDR1 SGHRS and CDR2 YFSETQ. The CDR3 contains 16 residues. The CDR3 region has the DNA TGCGCCAGCAGCTTGGGAGGCGGGGGAAGCTCCTACGAGCAGTACTTC. It yields the protein CASSLGGGGSSYEQYF.